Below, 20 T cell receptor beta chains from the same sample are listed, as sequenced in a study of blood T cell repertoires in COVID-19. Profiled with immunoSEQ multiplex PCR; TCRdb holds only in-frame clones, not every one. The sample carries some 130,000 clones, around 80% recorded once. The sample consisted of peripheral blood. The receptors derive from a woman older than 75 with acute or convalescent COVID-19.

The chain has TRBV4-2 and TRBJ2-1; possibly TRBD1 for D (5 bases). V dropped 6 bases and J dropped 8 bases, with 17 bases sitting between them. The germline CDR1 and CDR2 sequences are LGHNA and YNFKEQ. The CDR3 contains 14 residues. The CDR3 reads CASSPGQGGDEQFF. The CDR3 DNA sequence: TGTGCCAGCAGTCCAGGGCAGGGTGGTGATGAGCAGTTCTTC.

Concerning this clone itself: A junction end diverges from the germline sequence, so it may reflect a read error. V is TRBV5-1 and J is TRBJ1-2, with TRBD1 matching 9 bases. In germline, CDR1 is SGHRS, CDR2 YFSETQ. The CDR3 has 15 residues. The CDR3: CASSSGQGSNYGYTF. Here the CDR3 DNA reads TGTGCCAGCAGCTCCGGACAGGGGAGTAACTATGGCTACACCTTC.

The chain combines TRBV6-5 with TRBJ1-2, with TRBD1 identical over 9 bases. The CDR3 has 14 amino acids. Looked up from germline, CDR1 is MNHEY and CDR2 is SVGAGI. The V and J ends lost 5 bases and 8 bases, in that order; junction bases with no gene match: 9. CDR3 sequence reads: CASSNTGGAGGYTF. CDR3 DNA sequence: TGTGCCAGCAGTAACACAGGGGGCGCGGGCGGCTACACCTTC.

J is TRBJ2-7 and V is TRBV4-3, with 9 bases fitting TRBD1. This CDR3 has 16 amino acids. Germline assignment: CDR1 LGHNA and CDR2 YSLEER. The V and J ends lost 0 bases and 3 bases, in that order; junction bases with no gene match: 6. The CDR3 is CASSQESGQGFYEQYF. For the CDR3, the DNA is TGCGCCAGCAGCCAAGAATCGGGACAGGGCTTCTACGAGCAGTACTTC.

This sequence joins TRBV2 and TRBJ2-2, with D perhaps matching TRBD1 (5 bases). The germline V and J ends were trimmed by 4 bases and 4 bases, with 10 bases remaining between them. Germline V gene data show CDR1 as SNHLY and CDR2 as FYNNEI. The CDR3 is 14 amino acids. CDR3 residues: CASSVRGSTGELFF. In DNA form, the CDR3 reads TGTGCCAGCAGTGTAAGGGGAAGCACCGGGGAGCTGTTTTTT.

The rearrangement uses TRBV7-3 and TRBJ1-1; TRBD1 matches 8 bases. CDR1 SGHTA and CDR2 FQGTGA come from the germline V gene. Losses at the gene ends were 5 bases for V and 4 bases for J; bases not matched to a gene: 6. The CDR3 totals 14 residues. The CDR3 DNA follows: TGTGCCAGCAGCACGACAGGGGAGGCCACTGAAGCTTTCTTT. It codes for CASSTTGEATEAFF.

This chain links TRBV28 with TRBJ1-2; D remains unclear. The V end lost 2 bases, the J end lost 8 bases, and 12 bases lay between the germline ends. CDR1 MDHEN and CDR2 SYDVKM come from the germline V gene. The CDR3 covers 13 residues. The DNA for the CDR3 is TGTGCCAGCAGTTTAGTTGGGCACGGAGGCTACACCTTC. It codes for CASSLVGHGGYTF.

CDR3 DNA: TGTGCCAGCAGTGTCAGCTCCTACGAGCAGTACTTC. Translation: CASSVSSYEQYF. The rearrangement links TRBV2 to TRBJ2-7; the D is unclear. The CDR3 is 12 residues long. Per germline, CDR1 SNHLY and CDR2 FYNNEI. V was pared by 4 bases and J by 0 bases, with 4 bases between.

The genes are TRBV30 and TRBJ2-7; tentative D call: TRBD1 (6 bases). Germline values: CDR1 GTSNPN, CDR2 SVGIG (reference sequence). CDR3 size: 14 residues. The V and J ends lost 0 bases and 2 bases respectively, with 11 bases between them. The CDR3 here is CAWSVRRQAYEQYF. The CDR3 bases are TGTGCCTGGAGTGTACGTCGACAGGCCTACGAGCAGTACTTC.

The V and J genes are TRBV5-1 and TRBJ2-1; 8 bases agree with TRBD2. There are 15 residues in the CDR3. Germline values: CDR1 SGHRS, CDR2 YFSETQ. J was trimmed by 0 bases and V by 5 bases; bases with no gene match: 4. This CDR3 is CASSSGTSSYNEQFF. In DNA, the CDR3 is TGCGCCAGCAGTTCCGGGACTAGCTCCTACAATGAGCAGTTCTTC.

The CDR3: CASSPTRERNTEAFF. For the CDR3, the DNA is TGTGCCAGCAGCCCGACGCGGGAGAGGAACACTGAAGCTTTCTTT. This chain connects TRBV7-2 to TRBJ1-1; the D is unclear. Germline loops: CDR1 SGHTA, CDR2 FQGNSA. V was shortened by 5 bases and J by 1 base, with 14 bases between the two germline ends. The CDR3 runs 15 residues.

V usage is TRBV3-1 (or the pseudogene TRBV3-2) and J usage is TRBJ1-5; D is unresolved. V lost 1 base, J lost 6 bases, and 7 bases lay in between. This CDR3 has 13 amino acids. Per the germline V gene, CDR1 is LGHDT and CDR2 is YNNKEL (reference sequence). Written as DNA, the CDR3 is TGTGCCAGCAGCCAAGGAGAGGGTCAGCCCCAGCATTTT. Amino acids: CASSQGEGQPQHF.

The CDR3: CASSSDPAGGNIQYF. The CDR3, as DNA: TGTGCCAGCTCCTCAGACCCTGCGGGGGGAAACATTCAGTACTTC. The gene calls are TRBV18 and TRBJ2-4; 8 bases line up with TRBD2. Germline-derived CDR1 and CDR2 are KGHSH and LQKENI. With V trimmed by 6 bases and J by 6 bases, 10 bases remained unmatched. This CDR3 region has 15 residues.

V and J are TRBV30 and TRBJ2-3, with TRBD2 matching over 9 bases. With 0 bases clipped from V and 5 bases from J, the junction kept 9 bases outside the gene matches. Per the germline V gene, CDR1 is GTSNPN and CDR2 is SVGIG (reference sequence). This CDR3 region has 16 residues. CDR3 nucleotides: TGTGCCTGGAGTGTTAGCGCGGGGGGGCGGGAAGATACGCAGTATTTT. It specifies CAWSVSAGGREDTQYF.

Written as DNA, the CDR3 is TGTGCCAGCAGCTTAGACGGGACAGGGGGCCGCGAGCAGTACTTC. It encodes CASSLDGTGGREQYF. This chain connects TRBV7-2 to TRBJ2-7, with 12 bases lining up with TRBD1. The V gene end was trimmed by 1 base and the J gene end by 6 bases; junction bases not matched to a gene: 4. CDR3 length: 15 amino acids. Germline assignment: CDR1 SGHTA and CDR2 FQGNSA.

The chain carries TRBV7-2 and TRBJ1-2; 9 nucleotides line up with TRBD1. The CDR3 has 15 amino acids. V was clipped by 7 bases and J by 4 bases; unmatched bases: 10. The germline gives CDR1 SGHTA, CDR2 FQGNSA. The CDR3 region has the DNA TGTGCCAGCACCATACAGGGGGCGACGGGCTATGGCTACACCTTC. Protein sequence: CASTIQGATGYGYTF.

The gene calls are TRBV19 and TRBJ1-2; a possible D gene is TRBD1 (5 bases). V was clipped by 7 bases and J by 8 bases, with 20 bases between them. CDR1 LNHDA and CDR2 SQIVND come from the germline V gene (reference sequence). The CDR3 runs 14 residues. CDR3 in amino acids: CASTNDAGFGGYTF. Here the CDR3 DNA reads TGTGCCAGTACTAACGACGCAGGGTTTGGGGGCTACACCTTC.

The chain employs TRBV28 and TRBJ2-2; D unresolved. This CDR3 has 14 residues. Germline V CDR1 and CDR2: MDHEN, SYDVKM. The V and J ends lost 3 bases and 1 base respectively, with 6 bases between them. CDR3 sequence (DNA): TGTGCCAGCAGTTTGAGTCAGAACACCGGGGAGCTGTTTTTT. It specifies CASSLSQNTGELFF.

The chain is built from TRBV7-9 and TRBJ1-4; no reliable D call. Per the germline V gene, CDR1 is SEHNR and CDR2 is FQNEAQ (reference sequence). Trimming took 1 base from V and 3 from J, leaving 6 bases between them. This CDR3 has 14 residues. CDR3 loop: CASSLGSSNEKLFF. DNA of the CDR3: TGTGCCAGCAGCTTAGGTTCGTCTAATGAAAAACTGTTTTTT.

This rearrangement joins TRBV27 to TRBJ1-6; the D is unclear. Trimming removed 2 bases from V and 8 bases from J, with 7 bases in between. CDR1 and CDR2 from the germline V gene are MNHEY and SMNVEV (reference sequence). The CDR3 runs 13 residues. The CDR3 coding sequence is TGTGCCAGCAGTTTAGTAGTGGATTCACCCCTCCACTTT. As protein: CASSLVVDSPLHF.